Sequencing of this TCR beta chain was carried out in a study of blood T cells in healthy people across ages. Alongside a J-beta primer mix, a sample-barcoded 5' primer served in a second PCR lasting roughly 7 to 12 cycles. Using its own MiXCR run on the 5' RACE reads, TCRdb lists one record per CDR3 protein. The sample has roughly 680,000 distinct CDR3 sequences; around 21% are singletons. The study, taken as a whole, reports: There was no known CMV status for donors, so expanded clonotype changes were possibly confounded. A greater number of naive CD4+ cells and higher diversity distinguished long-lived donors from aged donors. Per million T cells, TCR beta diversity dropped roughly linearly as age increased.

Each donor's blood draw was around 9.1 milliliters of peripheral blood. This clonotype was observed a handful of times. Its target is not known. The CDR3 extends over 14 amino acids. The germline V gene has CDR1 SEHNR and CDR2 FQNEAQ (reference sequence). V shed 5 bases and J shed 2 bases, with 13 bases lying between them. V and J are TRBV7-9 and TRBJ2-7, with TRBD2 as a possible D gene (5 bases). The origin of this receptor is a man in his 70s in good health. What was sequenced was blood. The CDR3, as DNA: TGTGCCAGCAGCCCAAGGACTGATACCTACGAGCAGTACTTC. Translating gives CASSPRTDTYEQYF.